One T cell receptor (beta chain) is described in this entry. The CDR3 has 15 amino acids. Germline V gene lookup returns CDR1 MNHEY and CDR2 SVGAGI. J was trimmed by 4 bases and V by 4 bases; bases with no gene match: 4. These data come from a study of cytomegalovirus exposure and HLA in healthy donors. Primers included in the PCR were 60 Vbeta and 13 Jbeta primers. Method: immunoSEQ multiplex PCR; TCRdb's copy keeps in-frame clones and lacks some. Of about 180,000 clones in the sample, over 65% are singletons; the top ten hold less than 1.5%. Sequencing input: PBMCs. This sequence originates from a man younger than 35 in good health and CMV-seronegative. The V call is TRBV6-5, the J call TRBJ2-2, with 9 bases aligning to TRBD1. The DNA of the CDR3 is TGTGCCAGCAGTTGGGGACAGGGCGGCACCGGGGAGCTGTTTTTT. It yields the protein CASSWGQGGTGELFF.